The 10 T cell receptor beta chains below were found in one sample sequenced in a study of T cell repertoires in cytomegalovirus infection. TCRdb redid the calling of the reads with MiXCR, one entry per CDR3 protein. The profile covers some 900,000 distinct CDR3 sequences, with approximately 32% appearing a single time and around 11% taken by the ten largest. No cognate antigen is known for these TCRs. Sequenced material: cultured CD8+ T cells from PBMCs, taken from culture after CMV antigen stimulation. These receptors were obtained from a human donor in good health (CMV status not recorded). Some clones in this sample may be carry-over from other donors' samples.

A word on this clonotype: One junction end disagrees with the germline gene, perhaps due to a read error. The CDR3, as DNA: TGTGCCAGCAGCCCATGGGACGAAGTGTACTCTGGGACCAACGTCCTGACTTTC. Amino acid sequence: CASSPWDEVYSGTNVLTF. The chain recombines TRBV7-3 with TRBJ2-6; either TRBD1 or TRBD2 may fit D (5 bases each). Per the germline V gene, CDR1 is SGHTA and CDR2 is FQGTGA. This CDR3 contains 18 residues.

V gene TRBV27 combines with J gene TRBJ2-3, with D perhaps being TRBD1 or TRBD2 (5 bases each). V lost 6 bases and J lost 5, with 15 bases in between. CDR3 length: 14 residues. The germline V gene has CDR1 MNHEY and CDR2 SMNVEV (reference sequence). The chain's CDR3 is CASSPEGPEDTQYF. As DNA, the CDR3 is TGTGCCAGCAGCCCCGAGGGGCCAGAAGATACGCAGTATTTT.

This chain connects TRBV6-2 or TRBV6-3 to TRBJ2-7; 7 bases fit TRBD1. The CDR3 is 15 residues long. The V gene end was trimmed by 2 bases and the J gene end by 2 bases; junction bases not matched to a gene: 6. The germline gives CDR1 MNHEY, CDR2 SVGEGT. This chain's CDR3 is CASSYALTGTYEQYV. The DNA of the CDR3 is TGTGCCAGCAGTTACGCTCTGACAGGGACCTACGAGCAGTACGTC.

The chain joins TRBV10-3 to TRBJ1-3; D unresolved. Germline-derived CDR1 and CDR2 are ENHRY and SYGVKD. V lost 0 bases and J 0 bases, leaving 3 bases between the germline ends. This CDR3 comprises 14 residues. The CDR3 loop reads CAISESVSGNTIYF. CDR3 nucleotide sequence: TGTGCCATCAGTGAGTCAGTCTCTGGAAACACCATATATTTT.

The J gene is TRBJ2-3, the V gene TRBV10-3; 10 nucleotides line up with TRBD2. Per the germline V gene, CDR1 is ENHRY and CDR2 is SYGVKD. The CDR3 is 16 residues long. V lost 0 bases and J lost 2; bases outside the gene matches: 2. DNA for the CDR3: TGTGCCATCAGTGAGTCAAGCGGGGGGGTCACAGATACGCAGTATTTT. Its protein is CAISESSGGVTDTQYF.

The J gene is TRBJ2-1, the V gene TRBV13; 8 bases map to TRBD1. The V segment lost 0 bases and the J segment 2 bases; nucleotides outside the gene matches: 3. The CDR3 contains 16 residues. Germline CDR1 PRHDT, CDR2 FYEKMQ (reference sequence). The CDR3 loop is CASSLGQGATYNEQFF. In nucleotides, the CDR3 is TGTGCCAGCAGCTTAGGCCAGGGGGCTACCTACAATGAGCAGTTCTTC.

This clonotype was counted between two and nine times. V and J are TRBV27 and TRBJ1-1; 7 bases align to TRBD1. The germline CDR1 and CDR2 sequences are MNHEY and SMNVEV (reference sequence). Trimming at V came to 4 bases and at J to 1 base, leaving 6 bases not matched to a gene. CDR3 size: 15 residues. The CDR3 region has the DNA TGTGCCAGCAGTTCCCAGGGGGGGGGGAACACTGAAGCTTTCTTT. This gives the protein CASSSQGGGNTEAFF.

This sequence joins TRBV7-9 and TRBJ2-5; D is uncertain. Deletions cut 2 bases from V and 4 bases from J, with 5 bases between. The CDR3 extends over 12 amino acids. CDR1 SEHNR and CDR2 FQNEAQ come from the germline V gene (reference sequence). The CDR3 loop is CASSLIRETQYF. CDR3 in DNA: TGTGCCAGCAGCTTAATTCGAGAGACCCAGTACTTC.

The chain couples TRBV2 to TRBJ1-2; TRBD1 matches at 7 bases. The germline CDR1 and CDR2 sequences are SNHLY and FYNNEI. The CDR3 is made up of 14 amino acids. V lost 6 bases to trimming and J lost 0 bases; unmatched junction nucleotides: 4. The DNA for the CDR3 is TGTGCCAGCAGGCACAGGGGAGCTAACTATGGCTACACCTTC. This gives the protein CASRHRGANYGYTF.

This chain links TRBV2 with TRBJ2-5; 11 bases are shared with TRBD2. V lost 6 bases and J lost 2; bases outside the gene matches: 11. The CDR3 sequence is 17 residues long. Germline CDR1 is SNHLY and CDR2 is FYNNEI. CDR3 amino acids: CASRELAGDVGQETQYF. CDR3 coding DNA: TGTGCCAGCAGGGAACTAGCGGGGGACGTGGGGCAAGAGACCCAGTACTTC. Drawing the rest from reference TRBV2 and TRBJ2-5, the complete variable domain is EPEVTQTPSHQVTQMGQEVILRCVPISNHLYFYWYRQILGQKVEFLVSFYNNEISEKSEIFDDQFSVERPDGSNFTLKIRSTKLEDSAMYFCASRELAGDVGQETQYFGPGTRLLVL.